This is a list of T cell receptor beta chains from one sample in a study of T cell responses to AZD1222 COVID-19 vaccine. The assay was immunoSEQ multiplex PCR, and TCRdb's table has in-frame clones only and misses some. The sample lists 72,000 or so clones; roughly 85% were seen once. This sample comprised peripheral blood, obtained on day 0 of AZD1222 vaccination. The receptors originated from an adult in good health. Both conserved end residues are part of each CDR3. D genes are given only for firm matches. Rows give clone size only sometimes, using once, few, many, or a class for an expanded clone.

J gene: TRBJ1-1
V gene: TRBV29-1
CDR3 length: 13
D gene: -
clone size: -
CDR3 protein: CSVIRGVNTEAFF
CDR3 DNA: TGCAGCGTCATAAGGGGGGTGAACACTGAAGCTTTCTTT

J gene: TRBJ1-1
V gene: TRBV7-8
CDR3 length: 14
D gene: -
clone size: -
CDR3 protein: CASSFQEAGLQAFF
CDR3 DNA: TGTGCCAGCAGCTTCCAAGAGGCAGGGTTGCAGGCTTTCTTT

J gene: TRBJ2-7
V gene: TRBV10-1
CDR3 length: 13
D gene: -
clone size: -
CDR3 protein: CASSGLGRSEQYF
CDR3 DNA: TGCGCCAGCAGTGGGCTTGGACGTAGCGAGCAGTACTTC

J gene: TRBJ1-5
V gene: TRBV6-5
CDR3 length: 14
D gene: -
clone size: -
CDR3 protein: CASRPSPTNQPQHF
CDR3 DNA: TGTGCCAGCAGGCCAAGCCCGACTAATCAGCCCCAGCATTTT

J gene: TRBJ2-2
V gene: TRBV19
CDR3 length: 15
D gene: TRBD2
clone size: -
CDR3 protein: CASSLAGPQSLELFF
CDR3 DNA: TGTGCCAGTTCGCTAGCGGGGCCACAAAGTTTGGAGCTGTTTTTT

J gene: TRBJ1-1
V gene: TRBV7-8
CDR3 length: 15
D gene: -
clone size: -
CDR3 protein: CASSLVRARNTEAFF
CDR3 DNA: TGTGCCAGCAGCTTAGTCAGGGCGAGAAACACTGAAGCTTTCTTT

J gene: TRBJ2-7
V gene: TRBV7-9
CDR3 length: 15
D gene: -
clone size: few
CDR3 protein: CASTPVPARTYEQYF
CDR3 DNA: TGTGCCAGCACTCCCGTTCCAGCGCGAACCTACGAGCAGTACTTC

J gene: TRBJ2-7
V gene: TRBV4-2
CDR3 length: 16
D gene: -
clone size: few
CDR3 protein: CASRQERGRGVYEQYF
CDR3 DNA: TGTGCCAGCCGCCAAGAGAGGGGGCGCGGGGTTTACGAGCAGTACTTC

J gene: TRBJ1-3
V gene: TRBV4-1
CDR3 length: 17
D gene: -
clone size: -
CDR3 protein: CASSQDPPTPGGNTIYF
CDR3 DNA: TGCGCCAGCAGCCAAGATCCTCCGACTCCGGGAGGAAACACCATATATTTT

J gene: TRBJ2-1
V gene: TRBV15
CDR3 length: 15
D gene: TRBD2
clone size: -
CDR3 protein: CATSFSGGPYNEQFF
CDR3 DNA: TGTGCCACCAGTTTTAGCGGGGGGCCCTACAATGAGCAGTTCTTC

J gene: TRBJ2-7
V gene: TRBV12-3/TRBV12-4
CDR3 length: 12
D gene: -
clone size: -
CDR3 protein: CASSPQGYEQYF
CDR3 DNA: TGTGCCAGCAGTCCACAGGGTTACGAGCAGTACTTC

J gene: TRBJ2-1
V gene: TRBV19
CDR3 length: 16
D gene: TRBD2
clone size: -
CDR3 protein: CASSIVSGNFYNEQFF
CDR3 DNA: TGTGCCAGTAGTATCGTGAGCGGGAATTTCTACAATGAGCAGTTCTTC

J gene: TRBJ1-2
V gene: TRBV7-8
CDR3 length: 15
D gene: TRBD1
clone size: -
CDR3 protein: CASSLGTGSAYGYTF
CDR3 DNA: TGTGCCAGCAGCTTGGGGACAGGGAGCGCCTATGGCTACACCTTC

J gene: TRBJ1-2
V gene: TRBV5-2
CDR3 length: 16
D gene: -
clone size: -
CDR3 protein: CASKVMREYERPGYTF
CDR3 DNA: TGTGCCAGCAAAGTGATGCGAGAGTACGAAAGACCTGGCTACACCTTC

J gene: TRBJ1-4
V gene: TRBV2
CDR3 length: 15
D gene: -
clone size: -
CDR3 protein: CASSDGTYYNEKLFF
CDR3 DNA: TGTGCCAGCAGTGACGGGACTTACTATAATGAAAAACTGTTTTTT

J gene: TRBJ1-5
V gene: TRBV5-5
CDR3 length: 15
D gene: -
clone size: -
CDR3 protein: CASSLGRDSGRPQHF
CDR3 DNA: TGTGCCAGCAGCCTCGGACGGGATTCGGGGCGGCCCCAGCATTTT

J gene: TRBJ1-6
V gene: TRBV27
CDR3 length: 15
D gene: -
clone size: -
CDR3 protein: CASSLFPGVNSPLHF
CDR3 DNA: TGTGCCAGCAGTTTATTTCCGGGCGTCAATTCACCCCTCCACTTT

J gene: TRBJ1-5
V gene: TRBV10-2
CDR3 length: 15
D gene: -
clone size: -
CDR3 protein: CASSSGFTGSQPQHF
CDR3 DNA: TGCGCCAGCAGTTCGGGGTTTACCGGGTCCCAGCCCCAGCATTTT

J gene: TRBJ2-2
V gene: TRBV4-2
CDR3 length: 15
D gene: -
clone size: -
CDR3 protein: CASSQESSGAGELFF
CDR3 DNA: TGTGCCAGCAGCCAAGAATCGTCAGGGGCCGGGGAGCTGTTTTTT

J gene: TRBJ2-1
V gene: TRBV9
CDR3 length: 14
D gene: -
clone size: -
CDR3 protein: CASSVGSGSSLRFF
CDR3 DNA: -

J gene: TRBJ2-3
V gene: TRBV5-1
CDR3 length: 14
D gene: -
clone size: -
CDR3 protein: CASGWQAVADTQYF
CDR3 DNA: TGCGCCAGCGGATGGCAGGCCGTCGCAGATACGCAGTATTTT

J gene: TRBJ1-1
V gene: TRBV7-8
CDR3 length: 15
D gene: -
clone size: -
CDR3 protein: CASSLDGAGGTEAFF
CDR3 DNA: TGTGCCAGCAGCTTAGACGGGGCCGGCGGCACTGAAGCTTTCTTT

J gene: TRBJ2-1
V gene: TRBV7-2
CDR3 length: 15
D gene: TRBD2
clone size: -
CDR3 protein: CASSLSGSSYNEQFF
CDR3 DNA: TGTGCCAGCAGCTTAAGCGGGAGTTCCTACAATGAGCAGTTCTTC

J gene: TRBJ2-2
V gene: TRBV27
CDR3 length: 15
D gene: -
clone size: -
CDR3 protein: CASSPRVTNTGELFF
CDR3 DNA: TGTGCCAGCAGTCCCCGGGTGACGAACACCGGGGAGCTGTTTTTT

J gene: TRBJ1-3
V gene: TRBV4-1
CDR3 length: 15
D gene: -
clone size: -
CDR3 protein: CASSPERGSGNTIYF
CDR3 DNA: TGCGCCAGCAGCCCGGAGAGGGGTTCTGGAAACACCATATATTTT

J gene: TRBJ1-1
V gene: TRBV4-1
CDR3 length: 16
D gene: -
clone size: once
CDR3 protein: CASSQAGNKKAAEAFF
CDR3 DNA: TGCGCCAGCAGCCAAGCGGGGAACAAAAAAGCGGCTGAAGCTTTCTTT

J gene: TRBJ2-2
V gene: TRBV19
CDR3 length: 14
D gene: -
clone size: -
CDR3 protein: CASSPGANTGELFF
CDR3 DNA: TGTGCCAGTAGTCCGGGGGCGAACACCGGGGAGCTGTTTTTT

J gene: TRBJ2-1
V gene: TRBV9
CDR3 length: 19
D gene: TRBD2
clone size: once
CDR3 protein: CASSVGSGGGASSGNEQFF
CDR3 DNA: TGTGCCAGCAGCGTAGGGAGCGGCGGGGGGGCTTCTTCGGGCAATGAGCAGTTCTTC

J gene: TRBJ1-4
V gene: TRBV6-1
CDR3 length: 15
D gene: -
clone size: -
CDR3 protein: CASSEALATGEKLFF
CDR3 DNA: TGTGCCAGCAGTGAAGCGCTGGCCACCGGTGAAAAACTGTTTTTT

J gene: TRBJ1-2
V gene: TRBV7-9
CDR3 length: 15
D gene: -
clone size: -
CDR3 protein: CASSSYTGTREGYTF
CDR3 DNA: TGTGCCAGCAGCAGCTACACCGGGACCCGCGAAGGCTACACCTTC

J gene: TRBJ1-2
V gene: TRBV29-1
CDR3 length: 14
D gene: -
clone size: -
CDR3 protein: CSVEGDTSNYGYTF
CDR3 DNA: TGCAGCGTCGAAGGAGACACTTCTAACTATGGCTACACCTTC

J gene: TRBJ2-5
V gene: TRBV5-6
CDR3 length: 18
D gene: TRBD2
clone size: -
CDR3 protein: CASSLEAGGTSVWETQYF
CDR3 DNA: TGTGCCAGCAGCTTGGAGGCGGGGGGAACTAGCGTCTGGGAGACCCAGTACTTC

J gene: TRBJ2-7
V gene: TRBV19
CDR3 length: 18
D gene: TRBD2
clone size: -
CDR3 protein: CASSPGLAGGRSSYEQYF
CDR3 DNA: TGTGCCAGTAGCCCGGGACTAGCGGGGGGCCGGAGCTCCTACGAGCAGTACTTC

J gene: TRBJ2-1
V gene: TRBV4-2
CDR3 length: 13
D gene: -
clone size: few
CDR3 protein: CASSRVVRDEQFF
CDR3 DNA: TGTGCCAGCAGCCGGGTTGTCCGGGATGAGCAGTTCTTC

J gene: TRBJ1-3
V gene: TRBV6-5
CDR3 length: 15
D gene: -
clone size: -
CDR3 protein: CASSYSQGRGNTIYF
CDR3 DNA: TGTGCCAGCAGTTACTCCCAGGGGAGGGGAAACACCATATATTTT

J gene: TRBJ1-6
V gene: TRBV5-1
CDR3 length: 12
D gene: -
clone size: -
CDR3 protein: CASSPEGSPLHF
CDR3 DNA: TGCGCCAGCAGTCCAGAGGGTTCACCCCTCCACTTT

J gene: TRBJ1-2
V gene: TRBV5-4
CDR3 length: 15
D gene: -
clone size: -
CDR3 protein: CASSLLGAGGYGYTF
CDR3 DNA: TGTGCCAGCAGCCTGTTGGGCGCGGGGGGCTATGGCTACACCTTC

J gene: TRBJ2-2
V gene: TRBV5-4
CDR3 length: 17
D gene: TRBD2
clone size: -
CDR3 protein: CASSPPLAGPSPGELFF
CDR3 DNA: TGTGCCAGCAGCCCCCCACTAGCGGGCCCTTCCCCCGGGGAGCTGTTTTTT

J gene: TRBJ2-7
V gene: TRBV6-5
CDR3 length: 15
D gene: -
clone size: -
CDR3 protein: CASTPRLGSSYEQYF
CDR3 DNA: TGTGCCAGCACCCCCAGACTTGGGAGTAGTTACGAGCAGTACTTC

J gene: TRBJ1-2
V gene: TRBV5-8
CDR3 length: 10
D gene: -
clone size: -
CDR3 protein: CASSLYGYTF
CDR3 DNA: TGTGCCAGCAGCTTGTATGGCTACACCTTC

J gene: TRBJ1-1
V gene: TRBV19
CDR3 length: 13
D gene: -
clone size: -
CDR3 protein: CASRYRERGEAFF
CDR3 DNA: TGTGCCAGTAGGTACAGGGAGCGGGGTGAAGCTTTCTTT

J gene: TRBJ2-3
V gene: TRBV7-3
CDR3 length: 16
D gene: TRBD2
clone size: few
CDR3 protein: CASSPWTSGGEDTQYF
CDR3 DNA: TGTGCCAGCAGCCCGTGGACTAGCGGAGGGGAAGATACGCAGTATTTT

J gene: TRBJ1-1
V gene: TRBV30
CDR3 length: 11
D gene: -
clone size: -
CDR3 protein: CALFFDTEAFF
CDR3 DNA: TGTGCCTTGTTTTTCGACACTGAAGCTTTCTTT

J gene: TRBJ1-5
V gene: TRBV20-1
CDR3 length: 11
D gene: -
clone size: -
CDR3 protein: CSARTSGPQHF
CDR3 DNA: TGCAGTGCCAGAACCTCCGGGCCCCAGCATTTT

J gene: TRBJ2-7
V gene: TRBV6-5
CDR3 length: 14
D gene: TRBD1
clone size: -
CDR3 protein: CASSYTGVGYEQYF
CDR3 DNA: TGTGCCAGCAGTTATACAGGGGTCGGATACGAGCAGTACTTC

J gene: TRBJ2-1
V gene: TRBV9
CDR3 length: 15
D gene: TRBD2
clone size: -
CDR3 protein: CASSVGSGSYNEQFF
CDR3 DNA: TGTGCCAGCAGCGTAGGGAGCGGGAGTTACAATGAGCAGTTCTTC

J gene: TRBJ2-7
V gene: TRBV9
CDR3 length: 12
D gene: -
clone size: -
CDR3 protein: CASSAQGGEQYF
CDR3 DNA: TGTGCCAGCAGCGCACAGGGTGGCGAGCAGTACTTC

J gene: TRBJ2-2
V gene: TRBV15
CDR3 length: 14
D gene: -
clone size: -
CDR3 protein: CATSRDHASGELFF
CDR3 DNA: TGTGCCACCAGCAGAGATCATGCTAGCGGGGAGCTGTTTTTT

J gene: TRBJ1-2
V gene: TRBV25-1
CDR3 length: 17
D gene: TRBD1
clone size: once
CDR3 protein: CASSEGGGGLANYGYTF
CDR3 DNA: TGTGCCAGCAGTGAAGGGGGAGGGGGCCTTGCTAACTATGGCTACACCTTC

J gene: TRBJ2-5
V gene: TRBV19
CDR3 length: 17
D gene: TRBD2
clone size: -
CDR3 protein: CASSTDLAGLFQETQYF
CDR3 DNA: TGTGCCAGTAGTACGGACTTAGCGGGACTTTTCCAAGAGACCCAGTACTTC